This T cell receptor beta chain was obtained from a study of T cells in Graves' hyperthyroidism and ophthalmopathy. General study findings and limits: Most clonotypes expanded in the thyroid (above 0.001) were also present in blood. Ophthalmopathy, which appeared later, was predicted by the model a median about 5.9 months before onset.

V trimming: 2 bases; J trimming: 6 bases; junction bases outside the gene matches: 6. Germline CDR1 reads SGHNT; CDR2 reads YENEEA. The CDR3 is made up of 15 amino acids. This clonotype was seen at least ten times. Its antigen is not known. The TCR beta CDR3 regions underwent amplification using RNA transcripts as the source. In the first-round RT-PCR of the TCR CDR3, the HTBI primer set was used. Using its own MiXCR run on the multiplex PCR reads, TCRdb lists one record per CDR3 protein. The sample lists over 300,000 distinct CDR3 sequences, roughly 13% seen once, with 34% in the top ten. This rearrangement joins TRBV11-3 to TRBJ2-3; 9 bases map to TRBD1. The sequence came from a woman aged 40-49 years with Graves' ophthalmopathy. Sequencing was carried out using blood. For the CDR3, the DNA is TGTGCCAGCAGCTTATACAGGGGGCTTGCGGATACGCAGTATTTT. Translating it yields CASSLYRGLADTQYF. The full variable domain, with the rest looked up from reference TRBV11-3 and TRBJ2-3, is EAGVVQSPRYKIIEKKQPVAFWCNPISGHNTLYWYLQNLGQGPELLIRYENEEAVDDSQLPKDRFSAERLKGVDSTLKIQPAELGDSAVYLCASSLYRGLADTQYFGPGTRLTVL.